Sequencing of this T cell receptor beta chain was carried out in a study of chemoradiotherapy in HPV16-positive cancers. Profiling relied on immunoSEQ multiplex PCR, and the TCRdb table lists in-frame clones only, not all of them. The table lists 30,000 to 50,000 clones, more than 75% of them singletons. The CDR3 is 15 amino acids. V shed 5 bases, J shed 4 bases, and the junction held 8 bases outside the gene matches. Germline loops: CDR1 SEHNR, CDR2 FQNEAQ (reference sequence). The material sequenced was blood, taken from a patient who underwent chemoradiotherapy. This TCR was recovered from a human donor with HPV-associated anogenital cancer. V and J are TRBV7-9 and TRBJ2-3, with TRBD1 identical over 8 bases. CDR3 in amino acids: CASSRIQGVADTQYF. CDR3 DNA sequence: TGTGCCAGCAGCCGAATACAGGGGGTGGCAGATACGCAGTATTTT.